This passage covers 23 T cell receptor beta chains from one sample sequenced in a study of blood T cell repertoires in COVID-19. TCRdb's copy holds only in-frame clones and misses some; the assay was immunoSEQ multiplex PCR. Found here are 100,000 to 140,000 clones, 70% to 90% of them singletons; the top ten hold 4.5% to 6%. The sample was peripheral blood. The receptors were sampled from a middle-aged man with active or convalescent COVID-19.

V gene TRBV5-1 combines with J gene TRBJ2-2, with TRBD2 matching over 8 bases. Looked up from germline, CDR1 is SGHRS and CDR2 is YFSETQ. This CDR3 spans 15 amino acids. V lost 4 bases to trimming and J lost 5 bases; unmatched junction nucleotides: 7. CDR3 sequence reads: CASSVPGGPTGELFF. The CDR3 region has the DNA TGCGCCAGCAGCGTTCCGGGAGGGCCAACCGGGGAGCTGTTTTTT.

The chain has TRBV13 and TRBJ2-7, with D possibly matching TRBD1 (5 bases). V was shortened by 4 bases and J by 0 bases, with 7 bases between the two germline ends. This CDR3 is built from 13 residues. Germline V gene data show CDR1 as PRHDT and CDR2 as FYEKMQ (reference sequence). The CDR3 region has the DNA TGTGCCAGCAGCTCTACAGGCTCCTACGAGCAGTACTTC. Translated: CASSSTGSYEQYF.

The chain combines TRBV6-1 with TRBJ2-7; 9 positions agree with TRBD1. The V gene end was trimmed by 3 bases and the J gene end by 5 bases; junction bases not matched to a gene: 2. Germline values: CDR1 MNHNS, CDR2 SASEGT. This CDR3 contains 13 residues. CDR3 protein: CASSDGTGNEQYF. The CDR3 coding sequence is TGTGCCAGCAGTGATGGGACAGGGAACGAGCAGTACTTC.

The chain joins TRBV10-3 to TRBJ1-6; 7 bases fit TRBD1. The CDR3 has 16 residues. V gave up 6 bases and J gave up 7 bases; unmatched junction bases: 12. From germline, CDR1 is ENHRY and CDR2 SYGVKD. CDR3 DNA: TGTGCCATCAGAGCCGGTCGGGGACAGAAAAATTCACCCCTCCACTTT. It is translated as CAIRAGRGQKNSPLHF.

The chain has TRBV6-5 and TRBJ2-7; D uncertain. The germline gives CDR1 MNHEY, CDR2 SVGAGI. Deletions cut 2 bases from V and 4 bases from J, with 9 bases between. The CDR3 is made up of 13 amino acids. In DNA form, the CDR3 reads TGTGCCAGCAGTTACGCCGTCGGGTACGAGCAGTACTTC. Protein sequence: CASSYAVGYEQYF.

The rearrangement joins TRBV9 to TRBJ1-2; the match to TRBD1 covers 7 bases. Losses at the gene ends were 4 bases for V and 0 bases for J; bases not matched to a gene: 6. Per the germline V gene, CDR1 is SGDLS and CDR2 is YYNGEE. This CDR3 has 15 residues. As DNA, the CDR3 is TGTGCCAGCAGCACAGATCAGGGGGCTAACTATGGCTACACCTTC. It encodes CASSTDQGANYGYTF.

The chain is built from TRBV7-9 and TRBJ1-1; 9 positions agree with TRBD1. This CDR3 is built from 18 residues. V lost 4 bases and J lost 2; bases outside the gene matches: 14. Germline V gene data show CDR1 as SEHNR and CDR2 as FQNEAQ (reference sequence). The CDR3 spells CASSSHFWTGDTNTEAFF. The CDR3 DNA follows: TGTGCCAGCAGCTCACACTTTTGGACAGGGGACACAAACACTGAAGCTTTCTTT.

The V and J genes are TRBV6-4 and TRBJ2-1, with 14 bases aligning to TRBD2. Germline values: CDR1 MRHNA, CDR2 SNTAGT. This CDR3 has 16 residues. V trimming: 5 bases; J trimming: 7 bases; junction bases outside the gene matches: 7. CDR3 in amino acids: CASSMGLAGALNEQFF. The CDR3 region has the DNA TGTGCCAGCAGTATGGGACTAGCGGGAGCTTTAAATGAGCAGTTCTTC.

The chain carries TRBV19 and TRBJ2-7, with 7 nucleotides matching TRBD2. V lost 5 bases, J lost 4 bases, and 8 bases stayed unmatched. Looked up from germline, CDR1 is LNHDA and CDR2 is SQIVND (reference sequence). This CDR3 contains 14 residues. The CDR3 nucleotides read TGTGCCAGTAGTCCGGGTCTCGGGGGGTACGAGCAGTACTTC. Protein sequence: CASSPGLGGYEQYF.

The chain links TRBV21-1 to TRBJ2-4; the D call of TRBD2 is as the table states it, not checked on the DNA. TRBV21-1 is a listed pseudogene. The CDR3 is made up of 14 amino acids. The CDR3 coding sequence is TGTGCCAGCAAGGGAGGCAGACCCAAAAACATTCAGTACTTC. This translates into CASKGGRPKNIQYF.

V gene TRBV23-1 combines with J gene TRBJ1-2, with 8 bases identical to TRBD1. TRBV23-1 is marked as an open reading frame, function uncertain. The CDR3 is made up of 15 amino acids. Trimming took 6 bases from V and 3 from J; bases not matched to a gene: 9. CDR3 in DNA: TGCGCCAGCAGCCCCAGCAGGGGGCCTCACTATGGCTACACCTTC. This gives the protein CASSPSRGPHYGYTF.

V and J are TRBV7-3 and TRBJ1-1; D is undetermined. CDR1 is SGHTA, CDR2 FQGTGA, per germline. Trimming removed 5 bases from V and 1 base from J, with 11 bases in between. This CDR3 is 14 amino acids long. CDR3: CASSPGFTNTEAFF. DNA for the CDR3: TGTGCCAGCAGCCCGGGTTTCACGAACACTGAAGCTTTCTTT.

The genes are TRBV4-3 and TRBJ1-5; D ambiguous. The ends were cut back, 2 bases at V and 1 base at J, with 12 bases in the middle. The CDR3 loop spans 16 amino acids. From germline, CDR1 is LGHNA and CDR2 YSLEER. DNA of the CDR3: TGCGCCAGCAGCCAATCGTATGGGGAGAGCAATCAGCCCCAGCATTTT. Translated: CASSQSYGESNQPQHF.

The chain combines TRBV5-6 with TRBJ2-1; 11 bases map to TRBD2. Germline CDR1 reads SGHDT; CDR2 reads YYEEEE. V shed 0 bases and J 8 bases; nucleotides not matched to a gene: 7. This CDR3 comprises 16 residues. This CDR3 reads CASSLEGVAGGDEQFF. The CDR3 DNA reads as TGTGCCAGCAGCTTGGAAGGGGTAGCGGGAGGGGATGAGCAGTTCTTC.

The count of this clone is one. This chain uses TRBV5-1 with TRBJ2-7; 12 bases are a match to TRBD2. Per the germline V gene, CDR1 is SGHRS and CDR2 is YFSETQ. CDR3 length: 16 amino acids. Losses at the gene ends were 4 bases for V and 4 bases for J; bases not matched to a gene: 9. The CDR3 loop reads CASSTTSGRPIYEQYF. The CDR3 region has the DNA TGCGCCAGCAGCACCACTAGCGGGAGGCCTATTTACGAGCAGTACTTC.

The chain joins TRBV5-1 to TRBJ2-5; 13 bases are shared with TRBD2. The CDR3 has 16 residues. Germline lookup yields CDR1 SGHRS and CDR2 YFSETQ. V lost 4 bases to trimming and J lost 1 base; unmatched junction nucleotides: 4. CDR3 DNA sequence: TGCGCCAGCAGCCCGGGACTAGCGGGACCCCAAGAGACCCAGTACTTC. Its protein product is CASSPGLAGPQETQYF.

This chain joins TRBV6-6 and TRBJ1-5; no reliable D call. Germline V gene sequence: CDR1 MNHNY, CDR2 SVGAGI (reference sequence). V was clipped by 7 bases and J by 0 bases, with 7 bases between them. The CDR3 totals 13 residues. The CDR3 protein is CASMENSNQPQHF. CDR3 nucleotides: TGTGCCAGCATGGAGAATAGCAATCAGCCCCAGCATTTT.

V is TRBV6-5 and J is TRBJ1-5, with 8 bases fitting TRBD1. Looked up from germline, CDR1 is MNHEY and CDR2 is SVGAGI. V dropped 4 bases and J dropped 3; count of bases not matched to a gene: 8. The CDR3 has 16 residues. CDR3 loop: CASSSRQGPNNQPQHF. The CDR3 DNA sequence: TGTGCCAGCAGTTCCCGACAGGGGCCCAACAATCAGCCCCAGCATTTT.

In the case of this clone: This may come from a read error, since a much larger clone is one base off. DNA for the CDR3: TGTGCCAGCAGAAGGGGGAACTATGGCTACACCTTC. It translates to CASRRGNYGYTF. The chain links TRBV6-5 to TRBJ1-2; weak D call: TRBD1 (6 bases). V lost 6 bases and J 2 bases, leaving 7 bases between the germline ends. The length of the CDR3 is 12 residues. Germline V gene data show CDR1 as MNHEY and CDR2 as SVGAGI.

The V call is TRBV19, the J call TRBJ1-1; D uncertain. The CDR3 spans 13 residues. Germline loops: CDR1 LNHDA, CDR2 SQIVND (reference sequence). V lost 5 bases and J 1 base, leaving 8 bases between the germline ends. CDR3 in amino acids: CASSAGRNTEAFF. CDR3 coding DNA: TGTGCCAGTAGTGCCGGGAGGAACACTGAAGCTTTCTTT. The variable domain in full, with the rest retrieved from reference TRBV19 and TRBJ1-1, is DGGITQSPKYLFRKEGQNVTLSCEQNLNHDAMYWYRQDPGQGLRLIYYSQIVNDFQKGDIAEGYSVSREKKESFPLTVTSAQKNPTAFYLCASSAGRNTEAFFGQGTRLTVV.

The rearrangement joins TRBV18 to TRBJ1-2; 7 bases fit TRBD1. Germline V lookup: CDR1 KGHSH, CDR2 LQKENI. CDR3 length: 15 amino acids. The J segment lost 3 bases and the V segment lost 3 bases, leaving 7 bases of the junction unmatched. Here the CDR3 DNA reads TGTGCCAGCTCACCCAGGACAGGATCGGACTATGGCTACACCTTC. Translated: CASSPRTGSDYGYTF.

The chain combines TRBV19 with TRBJ2-1; 12 bases line up with TRBD1. The V segment lost 10 bases and the J segment 0 bases; nucleotides outside the gene matches: 10. There are 17 residues in the CDR3. Germline CDR1 LNHDA, CDR2 SQIVND (reference sequence). The CDR3 DNA sequence: TGTGCCACCAGACCGGGGACAGGGGGCAGCTCCTACAATGAGCAGTTCTTC. Translated: CATRPGTGGSSYNEQFF.

The chain is built from TRBV2 and TRBJ1-2; 8 positions match TRBD1. The CDR3 contains 14 residues. The trim removed 3 bases at V and 8 bases at J, leaving 8 bases unmatched. In germline, CDR1 is SNHLY, CDR2 FYNNEI. The CDR3, as DNA: TGTGCCAGCAGTGACACCAGGGGGCTCCACGGCTACACCTTC. This sequence encodes CASSDTRGLHGYTF.